The 24 T cell receptor beta chains in this list originate from one sample, sequenced in a study of shared clonotypes between healthy human individuals (dated by TCRdb to 2019 to 2021). The method behind the library was the immunoSEQ multiplex PCR assay. TCRdb took this table from immuneACCESS and kept in-frame rearrangements with V and J called. Such tables lack part of the clones; where checked against another copy, unresolved V genes explain under half of the gap, and the rest is unexplained. Across this sample there are roughly 2.5 million clones, with around nine tenths seen only once. The ten largest clones represent roughly 0.13% of the sample. Sequencing used naive CD4+ T cells sorted from blood. What this sample's cell subset or site label stands for: CD45RA+ positively selected. The receptors derive from a man aged 18 to 30 in good health.

The V gene is TRBV5-1, the J gene TRBJ2-1; D might be TRBD1 or TRBD2, each matching 5 bases. This CDR3 region has 15 residues. The germline V gene encodes CDR1 SGHRS and CDR2 YFSETQ. The V gene lost 3 bases and the J gene lost 8 bases, with 18 bases spanning the gap. The chain's CDR3 is CASSSVGSRGDEQFF. In DNA, the CDR3 is TGCGCCAGCAGCTCGGTGGGGTCCAGAGGGGATGAGCAGTTCTTC.

The rearrangement joins TRBV30 to TRBJ2-1, with a weak D call TRBD2 (6 bases). The CDR3 runs to 14 residues. With 5 bases removed from V and 3 bases from J, the gap between germline ends came to 14 bases. Germline loops: CDR1 GTSNPN, CDR2 SVGIG (reference sequence). The CDR3 is CAWAKLAFYNEQFF. CDR3 bases: TGTGCCTGGGCTAAACTAGCCTTCTACAATGAGCAGTTCTTC.

The J gene is TRBJ2-2, the V gene TRBV5-1; TRBD1 might be the D (5 bases). The CDR3 has 14 residues. Germline V gene lookup returns CDR1 SGHRS and CDR2 YFSETQ. Trimming shortened V by 0 bases and J by 8 bases, and 11 bases separated the two germline ends. The CDR3 here is CASSLAQGKGELFF. CDR3 nucleotides: TGCGCCAGCAGCTTGGCGCAGGGCAAAGGGGAGCTGTTTTTT.

This clone was recorded only once. The rearrangement uses TRBV6-1 and TRBJ1-4; D is possibly TRBD1 (5 bases). The CDR3 has 14 residues. V was cut by 10 bases and J by 8 bases, with 20 bases left in between. Per germline, CDR1 MNHNS and CDR2 SASEGT. DNA of the CDR3: TGTGCCATTACCCCAGGCTCCTGGGGGGAAAAACTGTTTTTT. It translates to CAITPGSWGEKLFF.

This clone was counted once. CDR3 in DNA: TGTGCCAGCAGCGTCGAGAGAACACAGAGTGAAAAACTGTTTTTT. It translates to CASSVERTQSEKLFF. The rearrangement uses TRBV9 and TRBJ1-4; D remains ambiguous. The CDR3 consists of 15 residues. Trimming pared 2 bases from V and 7 bases from J, leaving 15 bases between. Germline V CDR1 and CDR2: SGDLS, YYNGEE.

V is TRBV4-1 and J is TRBJ1-1, with D uncertain. This CDR3 comprises 14 residues. Germline CDR1 reads MGHRA; CDR2 reads YSYEKL. Trimming took off 4 bases at V and 7 bases at J, with 16 bases between the two ends. The CDR3 sequence: CASSPPRYHDEAFF. In DNA form, the CDR3 reads TGCGCCAGCAGCCCCCCAAGGTATCATGATGAAGCTTTCTTT.

CDR3 sequence (DNA): TGTGCCAGCATTCCCCCAGGGGGAAACATTCAGTACTTC. Its protein is CASIPPGGNIQYF. The rearrangement uses TRBV6-5 and TRBJ2-4, with 7 bases matching TRBD1. There are 13 residues in the CDR3. The V gene's germline CDR1 is MNHEY and CDR2 SVGAGI. V shed 7 bases and J 6 bases; nucleotides not matched to a gene: 6.

CDR3 sequence: CASSPGARGQGSYNEQFF. DNA of the CDR3: TGTGCCAGTAGTCCTGGGGCAAGGGGACAGGGCTCCTACAATGAGCAGTTCTTC. This chain uses TRBV19 with TRBJ2-1, with TRBD1 identical over 9 bases. J gave up 0 bases and V 5 bases, and 11 bases lay outside the gene matches. This CDR3 has 18 amino acids. The germline CDR1 and CDR2 sequences are LNHDA and SQIVND (reference sequence).

The rearrangement joins TRBV28 to TRBJ1-4, with D unclear. Trimming removed 2 bases from V and 3 bases from J, with 10 bases in between. CDR1 and CDR2 from the germline V gene are MDHEN and SYDVKM. The CDR3 spans 15 residues. The CDR3 region is CASSLLGISNEKLFF. The CDR3 DNA follows: TGTGCCAGCAGTTTACTAGGAATATCTAATGAAAAACTGTTTTTT. The variable domain in full, with the rest retrieved from reference TRBV28 and TRBJ1-4, is DVKVTQSSRYLVKRTGEKVFLECVQDMDHENMFWYRQDPGLGLRLIYFSYDVKMKEKGDIPEGYSVSREKKERFSLILESASTNQTSMYLCASSLLGISNEKLFFGSGTQLSVL.

The genes are TRBV30 and TRBJ1-2; possible D gene TRBD1, 5 bases. CDR1 and CDR2 from the germline V gene are GTSNPN and SVGIG (reference sequence). This CDR3 region has 12 residues. With 2 bases removed from V and 8 bases from J, the gap between germline ends came to 12 bases. The CDR3 is CAWSLYGDGYTF. The CDR3 bases are TGTGCCTGGAGTCTGTATGGGGACGGCTACACCTTC. Looking up the rest from reference TRBV30 and TRBJ1-2 gives the full variable domain: SQTIHQWPATLVQPVGSPLSLECTVEGTSNPNLYWYRQAAGRGLQLLFYSVGIGQISSEVPQNLSASRPQDRQFILSSKKLLLSDSGFYLCAWSLYGDGYTFGSGTRLTVV.

The V call is TRBV2, the J call TRBJ2-7; 10 bases match TRBD2. Trimming took 3 bases from V and 5 from J; bases not matched to a gene: 7. CDR1 is SNHLY, CDR2 FYNNEI, per germline. The CDR3 length is 15 residues. CDR3 DNA: TGTGCCAGCAGTGAGAGGGCTAGCGGGAGCCACGAGCAGTACTTC. Protein product: CASSERASGSHEQYF.

The chain joins TRBV2 to TRBJ1-6, with D maybe TRBD1 (5 bases). The CDR3 runs to 16 residues. Germline CDR1 and CDR2: SNHLY and FYNNEI. V was shortened by 6 bases and J by 5 bases, with 17 bases between the two germline ends. The CDR3 DNA reads TGTGCCAGCAGGGCCAGGGAGGCCCTTGATAATTCACCCCTCCACTTT. It is translated as CASRAREALDNSPLHF.

The gene calls are TRBV5-1 and TRBJ2-1; 13 nucleotides align to TRBD2. Losses at the gene ends were 3 bases for V and 10 bases for J; bases not matched to a gene: 1. Per the germline V gene, CDR1 is SGHRS and CDR2 is YFSETQ. The CDR3 consists of 13 residues. The CDR3 spells CASSWGLAGEQFF. For the CDR3, the DNA is TGCGCCAGCAGCTGGGGACTAGCGGGGGAGCAGTTCTTC.

This chain joins TRBV29-1 and TRBJ2-7; 9 positions match TRBD1. The junction had 10 bases not matched to a gene; V was cut back by 4 bases and J by 6 bases. The CDR3 has 14 residues. The V gene's germline CDR1 is SQVTM and CDR2 ANQGSEA. CDR3: CSVGGGQGGLEQYF. The CDR3 bases are TGCAGCGTTGGAGGGGGACAGGGAGGGCTCGAGCAGTACTTC.

The chain carries TRBV29-1 and TRBJ2-1, with no clear D. Germline V gene lookup returns CDR1 SQVTM and CDR2 ANQGSEA. V was cut by 4 bases and J by 5 bases, with 12 bases left in between. The CDR3 extends over 13 amino acids. For the CDR3, the DNA is TGCAGCGTTGCTGGGCGCGAAAACAATGAGCAGTTCTTC. This encodes CSVAGRENNEQFF.

The chain recombines TRBV27 with TRBJ2-7; 9 nucleotides align to TRBD2. CDR1 and CDR2 (germline): MNHEY, SMNVEV (reference sequence). The CDR3 has 15 residues. V shed 6 bases, J shed 0 bases, and the junction held 6 bases outside the gene matches. CDR3: CASRPGTSHSYEQYF. In DNA form, the CDR3 reads TGTGCCAGCAGACCCGGGACTAGCCACTCCTACGAGCAGTACTTC.

This rearrangement joins TRBV7-8 to TRBJ2-3; the match to TRBD2 covers 8 bases. This CDR3 region has 17 residues. Germline V CDR1 and CDR2: SGHVS, FQNEAQ. Losses at the gene ends were 5 bases for V and 2 bases for J; bases not matched to a gene: 12. The CDR3 region has the DNA TGTGCCAGCAGCACCCCTTTAGTAGCGGGGTACACAGATACGCAGTATTTT. It specifies CASSTPLVAGYTDTQYF. The variable domain in full, with the rest retrieved from reference TRBV7-8 and TRBJ2-3, is GAGVSQSPRYKVAKRGQDVALRCDPISGHVSLFWYQQALGQGPEFLTYFQNEAQLDKSGLPSDRFFAERPEGSVSTLKIQRTQQEDSAVYLCASSTPLVAGYTDTQYFGPGTRLTVL.

The V gene is TRBV5-1, the J gene TRBJ1-1, with a tentative D call TRBD1 (5 bases). From germline, CDR1 is SGHRS and CDR2 YFSETQ. Trimming cost V 0 bases and J 4 bases, with 7 bases left between them. CDR3 length equals 13 residues. CDR3 sequence reads: CASSLEGATEAFF. The CDR3 DNA sequence: TGCGCCAGCAGCTTGGAAGGGGCCACTGAAGCTTTCTTT.

V and J are TRBV9 and TRBJ2-7; D gene uncertain. Germline lookup yields CDR1 SGDLS and CDR2 YYNGEE. V lost 0 bases, J lost 5 bases, and 12 bases lay in between. There are 14 residues in the CDR3. CDR3 bases: TGTGCCAGCAGCGTAGAGATAGGTAGGAACGAGCAGTACTTC. Protein: CASSVEIGRNEQYF. The variable domain in full, completed from reference TRBV9 and TRBJ2-7, reads DSGVTQTPKHLITATGQRVTLRCSPRSGDLSVYWYQQSLDQGLQFLIQYYNGEERAKGNILERFSAQQFPDLHSELNLSSLELGDSALYFCASSVEIGRNEQYFGPGTRLTVT.

V gene TRBV2 combines with J gene TRBJ1-6, with D possibly TRBD1 on 6 matching bases. The V end lost 5 bases, the J end lost 5 bases, and 13 bases lay between the germline ends. Germline loops: CDR1 SNHLY, CDR2 FYNNEI. The CDR3 runs to 15 residues. Written as DNA, the CDR3 is TGTGCCAGCAGTTCTAGACAGGTGGATAATTCACCCCTCCACTTT. This sequence encodes CASSSRQVDNSPLHF. Variable domain in full (rest from reference TRBV2 and TRBJ1-6): EPEVTQTPSHQVTQMGQEVILRCVPISNHLYFYWYRQILGQKVEFLVSFYNNEISEKSEIFDDQFSVERPDGSNFTLKIRSTKLEDSAMYFCASSSRQVDNSPLHFGNGTRLTVT.

The V call is TRBV7-9, the J call TRBJ1-1; D possibly corresponds to TRBD1 (6 bases). This CDR3 contains 15 residues. CDR1 and CDR2 from the germline V gene are SEHNR and FQNEAQ (reference sequence). Between the trimmed V and J ends, which lost 8 bases and 4 bases, there was a span of 20 bases. The CDR3 sequence: CASLELGGTSTEAFF. DNA for the CDR3: TGTGCCAGCCTTGAACTAGGGGGGACAAGCACTGAAGCTTTCTTT.

This chain uses TRBV30 with TRBJ2-2, with D hard to call. Trimming took off 2 bases at V and 3 bases at J, with 13 bases between the two ends. The CDR3 sequence is 15 residues long. In germline, CDR1 is GTSNPN, CDR2 SVGIG (reference sequence). The CDR3 DNA follows: TGTGCCTGGAGTCCAAAAGGGTTTCACACCGGGGAGCTGTTTTTT. Protein: CAWSPKGFHTGELFF.

The chain employs TRBV10-3 and TRBJ1-6; perhaps TRBD1 as D (5 bases). This CDR3 comprises 15 residues. CDR1 ENHRY and CDR2 SYGVKD come from the germline V gene. Trimming took off 5 bases at V and 7 bases at J, with 15 bases between the two ends. CDR3 DNA: TGTGCCATCAGTCCCGGAGGGGTTGGGAATTCACCCCTCCACTTT. Protein sequence: CAISPGGVGNSPLHF.

The table lists this clone with a count of one. The genes are TRBV6-6 and TRBJ2-1, with D perhaps matching TRBD2 (6 bases). CDR3 length: 16 amino acids. The germline V gene has CDR1 MNHNY and CDR2 SVGAGI (reference sequence). V lost 7 bases to trimming and J lost 2 bases, with 18 bases between them. DNA of the CDR3: TGTGCCAGCACCCCCACCCAACTAGCCGCCTACAATGAGCAGTTCTTC. Translating gives CASTPTQLAAYNEQFF.